A single TCR beta chain is shown here with its context. Its antigen is not identified. The data stem from a study of cytomegalovirus exposure and HLA in healthy donors. Findings of the study overall: The authors considered a cluster of highly shared sequence variants likely to be a sequencing artifact. In a later analysis, HLA-C alleles had the fewest associated TCRs, DRB1 alleles the most.

The PCR used 60 Vbeta and 13 Jbeta primers. Libraries were prepared by immunoSEQ multiplex PCR; TCRdb keeps only in-frame clonotypes and omits some of them. Of 240,000 or so clones in the sample, around 81% are singletons; the top ten hold around 8.3%. V gave up 3 bases and J gave up 1 base; unmatched junction bases: 23. CDR1 is SGDLS and CDR2 is YYNGEE in the germline V gene. The length of the CDR3 is 23 residues. Input material: PBMCs. The sequence was collected from a woman between 55 and 75 years old in good health and CMV-seropositive. V and J are TRBV9 and TRBJ2-6; 9 bases agree with TRBD2. Here the CDR3 reads CASSGSIAGVERSMLSGANVLTF. CDR3 sequence (DNA): TGTGCCAGCAGCGGTTCCATAGCGGGAGTAGAAAGGTCGATGCTTTCTGGGGCCAACGTCCTGACTTTC.